This is a list of T cell receptor beta chains from one sample in a study of cytomegalovirus exposure and HLA in healthy donors. The data were produced by immunoSEQ multiplex PCR, yet TCRdb's version contains in-frame clones alone and is incomplete. Of approximately 89,000 clones in the sample, approximately 69% were seen once. Source material: PBMCs. These receptors came from a female donor in good health and CMV-seronegative. The CDR3 runs from the conserved cysteine through the conserved F or W. D genes are given only for firm matches. Size values are once, few and many counts, or a class for expanded clones, and some rows have none.

DNA	CDR3	V	size	D	J
TGTGCCAGCAGTTTACCCCAGGGCTATGGCTACACCTTC	CASSLPQGYGYTF	TRBV28	.	.	TRBJ1-2
TGCGCCAGCAGCCAAGAAGGGGACAGGTACCCCACCGGGGAGCTGTTTTTT	CASSQEGDRYPTGELFF	TRBV4-1	once	TRBD1	TRBJ2-2
TGTGCCAGCAGTTACCCCGGGACACAAACCTACGAGCAGTACTTC	CASSYPGTQTYEQYF	TRBV6-6	.	.	TRBJ2-7
TGTGCCAGTAGCACAAATTCCCGGGACAGGGAATCTGGCTACACCTTC	CASSTNSRDRESGYTF	TRBV19	.	TRBD1	TRBJ1-2
TGTGCCAGCAGCTTGAACCAGGCCGGTGGCTACACCTTC	CASSLNQAGGYTF	TRBV5-4	.	.	TRBJ1-2
TGTGCCAGCAGCAAAGGGGGGGAAGCCGGGGAGCTGTTTTTT	CASSKGGEAGELFF	TRBV21-1	few	.	TRBJ2-2
TGTGCCAGCAGCTCAATACCGGGACTAGTAGGAGAGACCCAGTACTTC	CASSSIPGLVGETQYF	TRBV7-9	.	TRBD2	TRBJ2-5
TGTGCCTGGAACGGGGGGGCTGCAGATACGCAGTATTTT	CAWNGGAADTQYF	TRBV30	.	TRBD2	TRBJ2-3
TGCGCCAGCAGCACCGGGGGTGAGCAGTACTTC	CASSTGGEQYF	TRBV5-1	.	.	TRBJ2-7
TGCGCCAGCAGCTTTTTTCGGGGGGCGGCTCAGACTGAAGCTTTCTTT	CASSFFRGAAQTEAFF	TRBV5-1	.	.	TRBJ1-1
TGTGCCTGGAGTCAGGGGGGCACAGATACGCAGTATTTT	CAWSQGGTDTQYF	TRBV30	.	TRBD1	TRBJ2-3
TGCAGCGTTGAAGATTCCTCGAGCTCTGGAAACACCATATATTTT	CSVEDSSSSGNTIYF	TRBV29-1	.	.	TRBJ1-3
TGCGCCAGCAGCTTGGCGAGAGACAGGGGCCGTTTCGGCTACACCTTC	CASSLARDRGRFGYTF	TRBV5-1	.	TRBD1	TRBJ1-2
TGTGCCAGCAGCGGGGGAGCAGAGACCCAGTACTTC	CASSGGAETQYF	TRBV28	.	.	TRBJ2-5
TGTGCCAGCGGACTAGCCGATGAGCAGTTCTTC	CASGLADEQFF	TRBV9	once	TRBD2	TRBJ2-1
TGTGCCACCAGCAGAGATCTTTGGCAGGGGGAAGAAAAACTGTTTTTT	CATSRDLWQGEEKLFF	TRBV15	.	TRBD1	TRBJ1-4
TGTGCCAGCAGTCCCCCGGTAGGCGGAAGTCTGTACGAGCAGTACTTC	CASSPPVGGSLYEQYF	TRBV11-3	.	.	TRBJ2-7
TGTGCCTGGAGTGTATCGGGCAGGGTTTATGGCTACGCCTTC	CAWSVSGRVYGYAF	TRBV30	.	.	TRBJ1-2
TGTGCCAGCAGCGCCGACAGCGTAAACTATGGCTACACCTTC	CASSADSVNYGYTF	TRBV2	.	.	TRBJ1-2
TGTGCCTGGAGTGTACGACTCCTTAGCACAGATACGCAGTATTTT	CAWSVRLLSTDTQYF	TRBV30	few	.	TRBJ2-3
TGTGCCAGTAGTATAGAGGGAGCTAGCTTAGGCTACAATGAGCAGTTCTTC	CASSIEGASLGYNEQFF	TRBV19	.	.	TRBJ2-1
TGTGCCAGCAGCCGCGAGGGGGCGCGAGGCTACACCTTC	CASSREGARGYTF	TRBV7-9	.	TRBD1	TRBJ1-2
TGTGCCAGCTCACTCACCCCCCGGGAGTTCCATGGCTACACCTTC	CASSLTPREFHGYTF	TRBV18	once	.	TRBJ1-2
TGTGCCAGCAGTTTAGCCTCCCCGCGGGAGGGGGTGGATGAGCAGTTCTTC	CASSLASPREGVDEQFF	TRBV28	.	TRBD2	TRBJ2-1
TGTGCCACCAGCAGCCGACCGGACTCCGGGCAGCCCCAGCATTTT	CATSSRPDSGQPQHF	TRBV15	few	.	TRBJ1-5
TGTGCCAGCAGCCGGGACAGGGCCGTCACTGAAGCTTTCTTT	CASSRDRAVTEAFF	TRBV7-8	.	TRBD1	TRBJ1-1
TGTGCCAGCAGCCCACAGGGGAGGGAGACCCAGTACTTC	CASSPQGRETQYF	TRBV5-4	.	.	TRBJ2-5
TGTGCCAGCAGCACCCGACACGCAGATACGCAGTATTTT	CASSTRHADTQYF	TRBV5-4	few	.	TRBJ2-3
TGCGCCAGCAGCTCAGGTCCCGGGACTAGCGGGAGGGCCGACGAGCAGTACTTC	CASSSGPGTSGRADEQYF	TRBV5-1	few	TRBD2	TRBJ2-7
TGTGCCAGCAGCTCCCTCGGAGCGGGAGGGCTGAGCTCCTACGAGCAGTACTTC	CASSSLGAGGLSSYEQYF	TRBV7-9	.	TRBD2	TRBJ2-7
TGCGCCAGCAGCACAACTACAGGGACGAACACCGGGGAGCTGTTTTTT	CASSTTTGTNTGELFF	TRBV5-1	.	.	TRBJ2-2
TGCGCCAGCAGCCCCACCCGGACTAGCAACGAGCAGTACTTC	CASSPTRTSNEQYF	TRBV4-1	.	TRBD2	TRBJ2-7
TGTGCCAGCAGTTTAAAGGGGTGGAGCAATCAGCCCCAGCATTTT	CASSLKGWSNQPQHF	TRBV27	once	.	TRBJ1-5
TGCGCCAGCAGCCGGGACAGGGCAAACGAGCAGTACTTC	CASSRDRANEQYF	TRBV10-1	.	TRBD1	TRBJ2-7
TGCGCCAGCAGCCAAGATCTCCCCAGGAGGAGCTCCTATAATTCACCCCTCCACTTT	CASSQDLPRRSSYNSPLHF	TRBV4-3	.	.	TRBJ1-6
TGTGCCAGCAGGTTGGACAGGGACACCGGGGAGCTGTTTTTT	CASRLDRDTGELFF	TRBV5-4	once	TRBD1	TRBJ2-2
TGTGCCAGCAGCTTCGACAGGGGTGATGAAAAACTGTTTTTT	CASSFDRGDEKLFF	TRBV7-2	.	TRBD1	TRBJ1-4
TGCGCCAGCAGCCAGGAGGGCTATCAGCCCCAGCATTTT	CASSQEGYQPQHF	TRBV4-1	.	.	TRBJ1-5
TGCACCCCACTGAGCCAAGAGACCCAGTACTTC	CTPLSQETQYF	TRBV1	.	.	TRBJ2-5
TGTGCCAGCGAAAGGCTTCATAGCGGGAGCTACAATGAGCAGTTCTTC	CASERLHSGSYNEQFF	TRBV2	.	TRBD2	TRBJ2-1
TGTGCCAGCAGCTACCCGGGACAGAGCTACGAGCAGTACTTC	CASSYPGQSYEQYF	TRBV6-1	.	TRBD1	TRBJ2-7
TGTGCCTGGAGTGTACGGAATGAAAAACTGTTTTTT	CAWSVRNEKLFF	TRBV30	.	.	TRBJ1-4
TGCGCCAGCAGCCCGGGGACAGTAGATACGCAGTATTTT	CASSPGTVDTQYF	TRBV5-1	.	TRBD1	TRBJ2-3
TGTGCCAGCAGCCTCCCGGGGAGGGGCGGCTACACCTTC	CASSLPGRGGYTF	TRBV16	once	.	TRBJ1-2
TGCGCCAGCACCACGGTGGGACAGGGGGCCCACATTCAGTACTTC	CASTTVGQGAHIQYF	TRBV4-1	once	TRBD1	TRBJ2-4
TGTGCCAGCAGCTTCCAGGGGGCGGATGGCTACACCTTC	CASSFQGADGYTF	TRBV5-4	many	TRBD1	TRBJ1-2
TGTGCCAGCCGGGGCGGGGTGGGAAACACCATATATTTT	CASRGGVGNTIYF	TRBV6-1	.	.	TRBJ1-3
TGTGCCAGCAGTGATGGACAGAAAACTGATACGCAGTATTTT	CASSDGQKTDTQYF	TRBV25-1	.	.	TRBJ2-3
TGTGCCAGCACCCCGGGACTAGCGGGTTCCTACGAGCAGTACTTC	CASTPGLAGSYEQYF	TRBV6-1	.	TRBD2	TRBJ2-7
TGTGCCAGCAGTTTATACCGGACTAGCGGGGGGACCAAAAACATTCAGTACTTC	CASSLYRTSGGTKNIQYF	TRBV28	.	TRBD2	TRBJ2-4
TGTGCCAGCAGCGTAGGTCGGTACACAGATACGCAGTATTTT	CASSVGRYTDTQYF	TRBV9	.	.	TRBJ2-3
TGCGCCAGCAGCTCGGGACTAGGGGTCTCATTC	CASSSGLGVSF	TRBV5-1	few	TRBD2	TRBJ2-7
TGCGCCAGCTGCGGGACTAGCGGCATAAATGAGCAGTTCTTC	CASCGTSGINEQFF	TRBV10-2	few	TRBD2	TRBJ2-1
TGTGCCAGCAGTTATTGGACTAGCGGGAAGGAGAAGCAGTACTTC	CASSYWTSGKEKQYF	TRBV27	.	TRBD2	TRBJ2-7
TGTGCCAGCAGCGTAGTTGACGACAGCTACGAGCAGTACTTC	CASSVVDDSYEQYF	TRBV9	.	.	TRBJ2-7
TGTGCCAGCAGCGAGACAGGTAATCAGCCCCAGCATTTT	CASSETGNQPQHF	TRBV7-9	.	.	TRBJ1-5
TGTGCCAGCAGCGTAGTAGGAGCGGAGGGTCTGGACACTGAAGCTTTCTTT	CASSVVGAEGLDTEAFF	TRBV9	.	.	TRBJ1-1
TGCGCCAGCAGGGTGGGGCGGAACGTAAACACCGGGGAGCTGTTTTTT	CASRVGRNVNTGELFF	TRBV5-1	once	.	TRBJ2-2